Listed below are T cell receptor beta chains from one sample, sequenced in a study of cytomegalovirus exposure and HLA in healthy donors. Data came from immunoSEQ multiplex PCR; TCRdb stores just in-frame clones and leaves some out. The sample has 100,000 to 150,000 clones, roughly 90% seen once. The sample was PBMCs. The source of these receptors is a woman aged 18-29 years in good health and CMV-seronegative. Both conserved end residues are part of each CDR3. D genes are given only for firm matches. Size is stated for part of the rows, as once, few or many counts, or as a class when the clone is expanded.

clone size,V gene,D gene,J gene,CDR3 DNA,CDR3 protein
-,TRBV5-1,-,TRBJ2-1,TGCGCCAGCAGCGGGGCAGGACTATCCGTCTACAATGAGCAGTTCTTC,CASSGAGLSVYNEQFF
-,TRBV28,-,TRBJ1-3,TGTGCCAGCAGTGTGGCAGTCTCTGGAAACACCATATATTTT,CASSVAVSGNTIYF
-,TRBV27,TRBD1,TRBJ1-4,TGTGCCAGCAGTTTGAGAAGGACAGGGTATGAAAAACTGTTTTTT,CASSLRRTGYEKLFF
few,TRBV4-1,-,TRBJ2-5,TGCGCCAGCAGCCCTCGACAGGACCACCAAGAGACCCAGTACTTC,CASSPRQDHQETQYF
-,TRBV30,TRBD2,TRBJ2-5,TGTGCCTGGAGTGTAATTAGCGGGTTCCAAGAGACCCAGTACTTC,CAWSVISGFQETQYF
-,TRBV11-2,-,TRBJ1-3,TGTGCCAGCAGCGCGGGTGCCTACTCTGGAAACACCATATATTTT,CASSAGAYSGNTIYF
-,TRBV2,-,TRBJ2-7,TGTGCCAGCAGGGAGGACAGTTACGAGCAGTACTTC,CASREDSYEQYF
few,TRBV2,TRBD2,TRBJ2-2,TGTGCCAGCATCTCGTCGCTTAGCGGGGGGGCCGGCGGGGAGCTGTTTTTT,CASISSLSGGAGGELFF
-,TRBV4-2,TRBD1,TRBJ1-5,TGTGCCAGCAGCCCCGACAGGGGTAGCAATCAGCCCCAGCATTTT,CASSPDRGSNQPQHF
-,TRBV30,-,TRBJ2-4,TGTGCCTGGAGTGTACAGGTGGTAGCCAAAAACATTCAGTACTTC,CAWSVQVVAKNIQYF
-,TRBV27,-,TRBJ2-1,TGTGCCAGCAGTCTAACTAGGACCTCCGGTCCCACCGGCGATGAGCAGTTCTTC,CASSLTRTSGPTGDEQFF
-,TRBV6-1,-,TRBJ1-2,TGTGCCAGCAGGACCCGTCTTGGGGATAGGGGTGGCTACACCTTC,CASRTRLGDRGGYTF
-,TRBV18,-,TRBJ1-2,TGTGCCAGCTCACCATCCGAGGGAACCAACTATGGCTACACCTTC,CASSPSEGTNYGYTF
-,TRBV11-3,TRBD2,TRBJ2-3,TGTGCCAGCAGCGCGCGGACTAGCGGGATGACAGATACGCAGTATTTT,CASSARTSGMTDTQYF
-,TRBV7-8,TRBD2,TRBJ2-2,TGTGCCAGCAGCTTAGGACTAGCGGGGTTCGGGGAGCTGTTTTTT,CASSLGLAGFGELFF
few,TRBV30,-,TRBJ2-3,TGTGCCTGGAGCCGGGACATGAGGGATACGCAGTATTTT,CAWSRDMRDTQYF
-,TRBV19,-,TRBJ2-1,TGTGCCAGTAGTCCCCTGTCGGGGGGCCATTACAATGAGCAGTTCTTC,CASSPLSGGHYNEQFF
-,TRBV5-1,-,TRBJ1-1,TGCGCCAGCAGCTTCCAGACTGAGGTAGGCACTGAAGCTTTCTTT,CASSFQTEVGTEAFF
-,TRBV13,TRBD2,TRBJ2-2,TGTGCCAGCAGCCATCATTCCGGGGCGGGGGTCAGGGCAAGCACCGGGGAGCTGTTTTTT,CASSHHSGAGVRASTGELFF
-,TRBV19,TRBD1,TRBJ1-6,TGTGCCAGTAGCCGGACAGGGCCCCTCCACTTT,CASSRTGPLHF
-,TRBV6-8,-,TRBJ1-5,TGTGCCAGCAGTTACTCGGGGCCCTTGGACAGTAGCAATCAGCCCCAGCATTTT,CASSYSGPLDSSNQPQHF
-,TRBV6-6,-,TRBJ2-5,TGTGCCAGCAGTTACCAGACAGCAGAGACCCAGTACTTC,CASSYQTAETQYF
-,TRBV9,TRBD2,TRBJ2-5,TGTGCCAGCAGCGTTAATAGCGGGAGTGGGGAGACCCAGTACTTC,CASSVNSGSGETQYF
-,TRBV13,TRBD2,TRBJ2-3,TGTGCCAGCGGCGCTACCGAACTAGCGGATACGCAGTATTTT,CASGATELADTQYF
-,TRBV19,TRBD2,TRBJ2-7,TGTGCCAGTAGTCCTCAATCCGGGACTAGCATCCACGAGCAGTACTTC,CASSPQSGTSIHEQYF
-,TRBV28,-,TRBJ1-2,TGTGCCAGCAGTCCAGGGACTGGATACTATGGCTACACCTTC,CASSPGTGYYGYTF
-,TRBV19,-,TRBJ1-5,TGTGCCAGTAGTGTCGGGAGGGATCAGCCCCAGCATTTT,CASSVGRDQPQHF
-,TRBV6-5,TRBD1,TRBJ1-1,TGTGCCAGCAGTCGGACAGGGAACACTGAAGCTTTCTTT,CASSRTGNTEAFF
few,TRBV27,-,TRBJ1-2,TGTGCCAGCAGTTTAAGGGGGGGGACGTTATATGGCTACACCTTC,CASSLRGGTLYGYTF
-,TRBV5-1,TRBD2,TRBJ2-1,TGCGCCAGCAGCTTGGGGGGACTAGCGGGCCAGGGTAGGGAGCAGTTCTTC,CASSLGGLAGQGREQFF
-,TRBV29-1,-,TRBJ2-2,TGCAGCGTTCCGAGGGACACCTTATGGACCGGGGAGCTGTTTTTT,CSVPRDTLWTGELFF
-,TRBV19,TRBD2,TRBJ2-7,TGTGCCAGTAGTATGGCTAGCGGAAACTACGAGCAGTACTTC,CASSMASGNYEQYF
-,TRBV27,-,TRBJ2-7,TGTGCCAGCAGATTAAGCAGGGTGCTGTTGTACGAGCAGTACTTC,CASRLSRVLLYEQYF
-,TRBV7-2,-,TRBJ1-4,TGTGCCAGCAGCCTATCTCTGGTAGATGAAAAACTGTTTTTT,CASSLSLVDEKLFF
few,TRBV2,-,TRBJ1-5,TGTGCCAGCAGTATGACAGGCGGTCAGCCCCAGCATTTT,CASSMTGGQPQHF
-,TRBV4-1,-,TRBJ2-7,TGCGCCAGCAGCCAAAGCGTAGGAACCTACGAGCAGTACTTC,CASSQSVGTYEQYF
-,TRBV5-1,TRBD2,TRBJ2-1,TGCGCCAGCAGCCTGGGACTAGCGAGCGATGAGCAGTTCTTC,CASSLGLASDEQFF
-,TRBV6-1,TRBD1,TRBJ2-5,TGTGCCAGCACAGGGGGCTTGAAGACCCAGTACTTC,CASTGGLKTQYF
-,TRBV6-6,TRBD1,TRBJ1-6,TGTGCCAGCAGCAAACAGGGGGGATTTAATTCACCCCTCCACTTT,CASSKQGGFNSPLHF
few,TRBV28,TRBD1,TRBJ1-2,TGTGCCAGCCGAACAGGGGGGACAGGGGTGGGAGACGGCTACACCTTC,CASRTGGTGVGDGYTF
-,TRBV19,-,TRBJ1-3,TGTGCCAGTAGTAGCGCGGCTCTGGCCCTCTCTGGAAACACCATATATTTT,CASSSAALALSGNTIYF
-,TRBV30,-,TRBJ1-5,TGTGCCTGGGGGGCATCCAATCAGCCCCAGCATTTT,CAWGASNQPQHF
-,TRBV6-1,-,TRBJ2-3,TGTGCCAGCAGTGGTAATACCAGGCCCGTCTACCGCACAGATACGCAGTATTTT,CASSGNTRPVYRTDTQYF
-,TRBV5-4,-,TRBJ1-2,TGTGCCAGCAGCTTGGTCGGCGGGACGGGACATGGCTACACCTTC,CASSLVGGTGHGYTF
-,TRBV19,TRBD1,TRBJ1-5,TGTGCCAGTATCGGGACAGGGTATGGCAATCAGCCCCAGCATTTT,CASIGTGYGNQPQHF
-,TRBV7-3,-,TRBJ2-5,TGTGCCAGCAGCTTAGGGCAGGAAGAGACCCAGTACTTC,CASSLGQEETQYF
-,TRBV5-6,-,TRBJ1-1,TGTGCCAGCAGCTTGGGGGCGGGGCCTGAAGCTTTCTTT,CASSLGAGPEAFF
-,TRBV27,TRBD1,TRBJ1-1,TGTGCCAGCAGCCTAGACAGGGTGAGCACTGAAGCTTTCTTT,CASSLDRVSTEAFF